This T cell receptor (beta chain) is from a study of early T cells in non-severe SARS-CoV-2 infection. Turning to the study itself: Sequencing was performed on bulk RNA from unsorted whole blood, leaving chains unpaired.

Losses at the gene ends were 7 bases for V and 1 base for J; bases not matched to a gene: 2. Germline-derived CDR1 and CDR2 are ENHRY and SYGVKD. There are 14 residues in the CDR3. The library protocol tagged individual cDNA molecules with unique molecular identifiers. Each CDR3 protein gets one entry after TCRdb re-called the 5' RACE reads with MiXCR. The sample includes some 64,000 distinct CDR3 sequences, under 14% of them seen just once. The sample taken for sequencing was whole blood. The TCR was taken from an adult who was a healthcare worker with PCR-confirmed SARS-CoV-2 infection or an uninfected control (not recorded which). This chain connects TRBV10-3 to TRBJ2-2; 8 bases match TRBD1. Here the CDR3 reads CAITGTGNTGELFF. In DNA, the CDR3 is TGTGCCATCACCGGGACAGGGAACACCGGGGAGCTGTTTTTT.